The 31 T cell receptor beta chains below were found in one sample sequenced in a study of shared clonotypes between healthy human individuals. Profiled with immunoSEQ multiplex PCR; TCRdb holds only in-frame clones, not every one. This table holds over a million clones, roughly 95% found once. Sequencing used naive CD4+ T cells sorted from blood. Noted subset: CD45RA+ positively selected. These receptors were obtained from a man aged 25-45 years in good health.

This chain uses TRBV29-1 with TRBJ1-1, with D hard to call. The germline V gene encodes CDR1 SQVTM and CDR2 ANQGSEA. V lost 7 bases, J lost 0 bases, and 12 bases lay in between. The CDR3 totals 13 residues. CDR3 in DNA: TGCAGCGCCGACATAAGTTTGAACACTGAAGCTTTCTTT. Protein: CSADISLNTEAFF.

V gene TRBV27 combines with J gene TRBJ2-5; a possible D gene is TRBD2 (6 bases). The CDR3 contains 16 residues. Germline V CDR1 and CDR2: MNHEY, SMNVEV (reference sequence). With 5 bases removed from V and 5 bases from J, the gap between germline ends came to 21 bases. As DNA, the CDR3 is TGTGCCAGCAGTAGAGTAGCGGACCAGGGTAGGGAGACCCAGTACTTC. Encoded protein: CASSRVADQGRETQYF.

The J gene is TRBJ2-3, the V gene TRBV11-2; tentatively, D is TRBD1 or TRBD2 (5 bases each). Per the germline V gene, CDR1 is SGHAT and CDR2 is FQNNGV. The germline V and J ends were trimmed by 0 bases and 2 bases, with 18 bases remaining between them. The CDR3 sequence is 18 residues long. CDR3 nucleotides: TGTGCCAGCAGCTTAGATGTCCTAGAGGGGCGGACCACAGATACGCAGTATTTT. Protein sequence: CASSLDVLEGRTTDTQYF.

Here the CDR3 DNA reads TGTGCCAGCAGCTTAACGGGATCCACAGATACGCAGTATTTT. This gives the protein CASSLTGSTDTQYF. The genes are TRBV7-8 and TRBJ2-3, with D possibly TRBD2 on 5 matching bases. This CDR3 spans 14 amino acids. Germline CDR1 and CDR2: SGHVS and FQNEAQ. Trimming took off 2 bases at V and 2 bases at J, with 8 bases between the two ends.

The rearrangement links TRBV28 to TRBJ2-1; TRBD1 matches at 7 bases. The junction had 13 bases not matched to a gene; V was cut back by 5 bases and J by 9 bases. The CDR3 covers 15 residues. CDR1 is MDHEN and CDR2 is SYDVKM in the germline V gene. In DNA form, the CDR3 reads TGTGCCAGCAGTCAACCGGGACAGATGCTGAGTGAGCAGTTCTTC. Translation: CASSQPGQMLSEQFF.

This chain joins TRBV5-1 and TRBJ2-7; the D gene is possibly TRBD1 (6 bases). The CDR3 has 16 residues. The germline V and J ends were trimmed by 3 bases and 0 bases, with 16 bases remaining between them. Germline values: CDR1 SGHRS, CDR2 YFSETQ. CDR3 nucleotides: TGCGCCAGCAGCTCCGGGCGCCAGGGGCGCTCCTACGAGCAGTACTTC. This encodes CASSSGRQGRSYEQYF.

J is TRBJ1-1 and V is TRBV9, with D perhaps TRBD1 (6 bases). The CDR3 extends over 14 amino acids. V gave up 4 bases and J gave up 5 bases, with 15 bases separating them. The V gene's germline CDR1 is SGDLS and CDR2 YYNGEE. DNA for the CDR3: TGTGCCAGCAGCACGCCGGGACAACGAACTGAAGCTTTCTTT. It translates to CASSTPGQRTEAFF.

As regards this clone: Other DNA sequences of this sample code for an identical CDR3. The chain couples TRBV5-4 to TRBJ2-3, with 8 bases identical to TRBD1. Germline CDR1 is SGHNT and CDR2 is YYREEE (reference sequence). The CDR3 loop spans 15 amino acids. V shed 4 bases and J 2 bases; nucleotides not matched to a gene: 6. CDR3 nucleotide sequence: TGTGCCAGCAGCCCTAGGACAGGGTCCACAGATACGCAGTATTTT. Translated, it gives CASSPRTGSTDTQYF.

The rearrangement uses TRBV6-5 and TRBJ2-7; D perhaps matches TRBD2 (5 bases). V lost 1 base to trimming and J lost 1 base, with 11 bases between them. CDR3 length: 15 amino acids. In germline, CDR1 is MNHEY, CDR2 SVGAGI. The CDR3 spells CASSYYPDSSYEQYF. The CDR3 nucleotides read TGTGCCAGCAGTTACTATCCGGACTCATCCTACGAGCAGTACTTC.

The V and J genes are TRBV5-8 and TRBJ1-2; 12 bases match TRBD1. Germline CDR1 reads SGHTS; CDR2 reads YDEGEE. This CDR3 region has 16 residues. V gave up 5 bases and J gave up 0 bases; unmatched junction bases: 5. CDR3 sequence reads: CASSRDRGLTNYGYTF. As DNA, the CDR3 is TGTGCCAGCAGTCGGGACAGGGGGCTGACTAACTATGGCTACACCTTC.

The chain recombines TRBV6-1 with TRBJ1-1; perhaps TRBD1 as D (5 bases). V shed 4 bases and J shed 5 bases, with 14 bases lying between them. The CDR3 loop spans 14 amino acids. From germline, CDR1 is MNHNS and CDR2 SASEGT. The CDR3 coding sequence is TGTGCCAGCAGTGTGTATTCGGGGGAGACTGAAGCTTTCTTT. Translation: CASSVYSGETEAFF.

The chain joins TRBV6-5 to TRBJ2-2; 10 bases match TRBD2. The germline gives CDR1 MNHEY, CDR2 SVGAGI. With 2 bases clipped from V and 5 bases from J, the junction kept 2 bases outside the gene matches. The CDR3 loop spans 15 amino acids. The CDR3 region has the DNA TGTGCCAGCAGTTACCTAGCGGGGGTAACCGGGGAGCTGTTTTTT. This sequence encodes CASSYLAGVTGELFF.

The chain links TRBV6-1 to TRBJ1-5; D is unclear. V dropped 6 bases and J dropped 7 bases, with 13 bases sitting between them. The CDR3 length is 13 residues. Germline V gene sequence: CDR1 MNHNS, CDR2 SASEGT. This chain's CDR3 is CASRRENRQPQHF. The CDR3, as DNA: TGTGCCAGCAGGAGGGAGAACCGGCAGCCCCAGCATTTT.

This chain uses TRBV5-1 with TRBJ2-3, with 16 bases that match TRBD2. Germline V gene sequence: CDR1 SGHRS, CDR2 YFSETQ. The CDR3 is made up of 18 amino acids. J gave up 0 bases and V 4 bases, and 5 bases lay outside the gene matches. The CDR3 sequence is CASSIGTSGRASTDTQYF. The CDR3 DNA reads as TGCGCCAGCAGCATCGGGACTAGCGGGAGGGCAAGCACAGATACGCAGTATTTT. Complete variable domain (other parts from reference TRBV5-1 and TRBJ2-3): KAGVTQTPRYLIKTRGQQVTLSCSPISGHRSVSWYQQTPGQGLQFLFEYFSETQRNKGNFPGRFSGRQFSNSRSEMNVSTLELGDSALYLCASSIGTSGRASTDTQYFGPGTRLTVL.

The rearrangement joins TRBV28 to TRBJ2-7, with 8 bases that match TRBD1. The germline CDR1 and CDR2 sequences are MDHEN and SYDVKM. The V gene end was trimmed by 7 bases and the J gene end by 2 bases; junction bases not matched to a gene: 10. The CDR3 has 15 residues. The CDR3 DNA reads TGTGCCAGCACCCTACCCAGGGGGCTCACCTACGAGCAGTACTTC. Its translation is CASTLPRGLTYEQYF.

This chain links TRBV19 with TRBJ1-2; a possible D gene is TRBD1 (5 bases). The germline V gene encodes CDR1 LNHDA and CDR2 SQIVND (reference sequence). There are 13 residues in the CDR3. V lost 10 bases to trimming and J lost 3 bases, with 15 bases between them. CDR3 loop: CATRTISDYGYTF. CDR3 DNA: TGTGCCACCCGGACAATTAGCGACTATGGCTACACCTTC.

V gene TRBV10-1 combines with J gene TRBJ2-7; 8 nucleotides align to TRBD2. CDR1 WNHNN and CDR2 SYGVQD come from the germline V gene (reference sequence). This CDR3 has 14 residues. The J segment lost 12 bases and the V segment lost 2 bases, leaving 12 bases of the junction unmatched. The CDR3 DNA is TGCGCCAGCAGTGAGGACCCCGGGACTAGTCGATCGTACTTC. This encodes CASSEDPGTSRSYF.

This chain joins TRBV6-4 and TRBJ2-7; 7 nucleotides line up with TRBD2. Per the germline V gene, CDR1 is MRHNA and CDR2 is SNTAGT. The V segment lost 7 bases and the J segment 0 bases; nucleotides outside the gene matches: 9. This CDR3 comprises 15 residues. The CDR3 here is CASNQTGTNSYEQYF. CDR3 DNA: TGTGCCAGCAATCAAACCGGGACTAACTCCTACGAGCAGTACTTC.

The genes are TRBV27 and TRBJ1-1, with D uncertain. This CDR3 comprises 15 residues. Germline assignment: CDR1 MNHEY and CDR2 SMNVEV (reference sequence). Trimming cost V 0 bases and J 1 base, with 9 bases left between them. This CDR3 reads CASSLSRTGNTEAFF. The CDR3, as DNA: TGTGCCAGCAGTTTATCACGAACGGGGAACACTGAAGCTTTCTTT.

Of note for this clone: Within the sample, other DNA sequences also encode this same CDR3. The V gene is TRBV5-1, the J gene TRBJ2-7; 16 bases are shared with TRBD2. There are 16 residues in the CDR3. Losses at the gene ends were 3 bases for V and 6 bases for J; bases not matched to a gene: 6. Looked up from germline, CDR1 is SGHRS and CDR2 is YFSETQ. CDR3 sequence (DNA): TGCGCCAGCAGCTCCGGGACTAGCGGGAGGGCAGGCGAGCAGTACTTC. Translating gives CASSSGTSGRAGEQYF.

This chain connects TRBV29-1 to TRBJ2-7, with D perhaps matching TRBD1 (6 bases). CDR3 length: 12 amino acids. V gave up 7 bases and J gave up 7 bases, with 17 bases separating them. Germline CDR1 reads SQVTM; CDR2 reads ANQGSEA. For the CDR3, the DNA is TGCAGCGCCAAAAACAGGGCTCGGGAGCAGTACTTC. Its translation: CSAKNRAREQYF.

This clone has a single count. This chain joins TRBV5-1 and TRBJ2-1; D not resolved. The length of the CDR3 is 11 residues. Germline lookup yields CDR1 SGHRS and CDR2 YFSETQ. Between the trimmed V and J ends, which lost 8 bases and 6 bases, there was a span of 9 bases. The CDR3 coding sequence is TGCGCCAGGATGGATGTCAATGAGCAGTTCTTC. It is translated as CARMDVNEQFF. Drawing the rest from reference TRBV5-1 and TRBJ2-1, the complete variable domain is KAGVTQTPRYLIKTRGQQVTLSCSPISGHRSVSWYQQTPGQGLQFLFEYFSETQRNKGNFPGRFSGRQFSNSRSEMNVSTLELGDSALYLCARMDVNEQFFGPGTRLTVL.

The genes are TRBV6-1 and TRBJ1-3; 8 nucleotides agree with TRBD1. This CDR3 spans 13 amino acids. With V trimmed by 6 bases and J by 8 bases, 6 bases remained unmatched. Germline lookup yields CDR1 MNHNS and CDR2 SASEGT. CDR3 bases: TGTGCCAGCAGCAGGGGGCCAGTCTACACCATATATTTT. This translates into CASSRGPVYTIYF.

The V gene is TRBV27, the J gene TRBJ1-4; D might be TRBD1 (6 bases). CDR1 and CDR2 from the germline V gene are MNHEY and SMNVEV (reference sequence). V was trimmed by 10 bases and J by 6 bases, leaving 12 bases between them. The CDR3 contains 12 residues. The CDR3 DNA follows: TGTGCCATAGACAGGAGAGATGAAAAACTGTTTTTT. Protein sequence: CAIDRRDEKLFF.

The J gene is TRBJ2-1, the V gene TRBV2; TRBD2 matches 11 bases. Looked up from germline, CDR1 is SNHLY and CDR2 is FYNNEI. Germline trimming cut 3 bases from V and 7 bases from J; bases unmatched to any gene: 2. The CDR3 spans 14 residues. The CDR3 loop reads CASSEASGRNEQFF. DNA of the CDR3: TGTGCCAGCAGTGAGGCTAGCGGGAGGAATGAGCAGTTCTTC.

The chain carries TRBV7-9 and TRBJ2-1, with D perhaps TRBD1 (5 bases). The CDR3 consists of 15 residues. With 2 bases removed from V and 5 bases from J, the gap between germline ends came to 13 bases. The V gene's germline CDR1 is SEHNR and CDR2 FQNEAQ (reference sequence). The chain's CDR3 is CASSLTGPRDNEQFF. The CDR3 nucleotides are TGTGCCAGCAGCTTAACAGGCCCCAGGGACAATGAGCAGTTCTTC.

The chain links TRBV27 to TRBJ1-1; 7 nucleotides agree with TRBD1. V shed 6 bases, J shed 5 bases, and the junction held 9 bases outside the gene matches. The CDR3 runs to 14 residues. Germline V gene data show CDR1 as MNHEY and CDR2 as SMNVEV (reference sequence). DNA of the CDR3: TGTGCCAGCAGCCACGCGACAGGGTCGACTGAAGCTTTCTTT. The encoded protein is CASSHATGSTEAFF.

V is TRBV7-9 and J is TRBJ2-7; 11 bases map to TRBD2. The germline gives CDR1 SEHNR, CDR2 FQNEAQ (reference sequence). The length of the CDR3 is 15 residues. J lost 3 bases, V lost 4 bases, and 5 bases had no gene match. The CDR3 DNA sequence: TGTGCCAGCAGCTCGGGGACTAGCGGAATCTACGAGCAGTACTTC. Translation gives CASSSGTSGIYEQYF.

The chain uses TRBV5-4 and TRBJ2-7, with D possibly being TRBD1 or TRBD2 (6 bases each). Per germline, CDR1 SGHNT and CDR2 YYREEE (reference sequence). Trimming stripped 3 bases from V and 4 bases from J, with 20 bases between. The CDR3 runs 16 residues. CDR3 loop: CASSSGLVGGAYEQYF. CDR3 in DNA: TGTGCCAGCAGCTCGGGTTTAGTGGGGGGCGCGTACGAGCAGTACTTC. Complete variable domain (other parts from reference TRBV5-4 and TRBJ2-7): ETGVTQSPTHLIKTRGQQVTLRCSSQSGHNTVSWYQQALGQGPQFIFQYYREEENGRGNFPPRFSGLQFPNYSSELNVNALELDDSALYLCASSSGLVGGAYEQYFGPGTRLTVT.

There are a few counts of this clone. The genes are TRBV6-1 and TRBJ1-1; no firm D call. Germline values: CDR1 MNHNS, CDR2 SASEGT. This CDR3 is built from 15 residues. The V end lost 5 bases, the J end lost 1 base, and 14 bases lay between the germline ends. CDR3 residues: CASSNRHSWNTEAFF. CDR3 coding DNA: TGTGCCAGCAGTAACCGACACAGCTGGAACACTGAAGCTTTCTTT.

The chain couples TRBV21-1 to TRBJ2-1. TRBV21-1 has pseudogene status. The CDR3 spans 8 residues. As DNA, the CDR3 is TGTGCCAGCAGCAAGCAGTTCTTC. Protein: CASSKQFF.